The 19 T cell receptor beta chains below all came from one sample that was sequenced in a study of identical twins. TCRdb fed the 5' RACE reads into MiXCR, producing one record per CDR3 protein. This table has some 590,000 distinct CDR3 sequences, over 8.5% appearing once. These same records also appear under a second study, on yellow fever vaccine responses in identical twins.

The sequenced sample was PBMCs. The source of these receptors is a woman between 18 and 29 years old in good health.

There are many counts of this clonotype. The chain employs TRBV7-2 and TRBJ1-2, with D possibly TRBD1 on 6 matching bases. Germline V CDR1 and CDR2: SGHTA, FQGNSA. CDR3 length equals 14 residues. Trimming took 4 bases from V and 4 from J, leaving 13 bases between them. CDR3 residues: CASSSTQGSYGYTF. For the CDR3, the DNA is TGTGCCAGCAGCTCAACGCAGGGGAGCTATGGCTACACCTTC. The full variable domain, rest sourced from reference TRBV7-2 and TRBJ1-2, is GAGVSQSPSNKVTEKGKDVELRCDPISGHTALYWYRQSLGQGLEFLIYFQGNSAPDKSGLPSDRFSAERTGGSVSTLTIQRTQQEDSAVYLCASSSTQGSYGYTFGSGTRLTVV.

Sample share makes this clonotype medium-sized. The J gene is TRBJ1-3, the V gene TRBV20-1; 8 bases are shared with TRBD1. There are 14 residues in the CDR3. Losses at the gene ends were 6 bases for V and 2 bases for J; bases not matched to a gene: 6. Germline V lookup: CDR1 DFQATT, CDR2 SNEGSKA (reference sequence). The CDR3 bases are TGCAGTGCAGCACAGGGGGGTCCTGGAAACACCATATATTTT. Translated, it gives CSAAQGGPGNTIYF.

This clonotype was found a few times. V and J are TRBV7-8 and TRBJ2-3, with 9 positions matching TRBD1. V dropped 5 bases and J dropped 3; count of bases not matched to a gene: 9. Germline V gene sequence: CDR1 SGHVS, CDR2 FQNEAQ. This CDR3 contains 16 residues. CDR3 sequence reads: CASSLRDRVITDTQYF. In DNA, the CDR3 is TGTGCCAGCAGCCTCCGGGACAGGGTTATTACAGATACGCAGTATTTT.

This clonotype was detected many times. The chain couples TRBV5-1 to TRBJ2-7; D possibly corresponds to TRBD2 (5 bases). CDR1 is SGHRS, CDR2 YFSETQ, per germline. The CDR3 spans 15 residues. Trimming pared 0 bases from V and 0 bases from J, leaving 10 bases between. This CDR3 is CASSLAGKSSYEQYF. The CDR3 nucleotides are TGCGCCAGCAGCTTGGCCGGGAAAAGCTCCTACGAGCAGTACTTC.

This clonotype was seen more than once but under ten times. The chain employs TRBV28 and TRBJ2-5; D is uncertain. The CDR3 contains 12 residues. Germline V gene sequence: CDR1 MDHEN, CDR2 SYDVKM. Trimming stripped 7 bases from V and 5 bases from J, with 11 bases between. This CDR3 is CASNTVGETQYF. The CDR3 DNA sequence: TGTGCCAGCAACACTGTGGGGGAGACCCAGTACTTC.

This clonotype was seen only a few times. CDR3 nucleotide sequence: TGTGCCAGCAGCCAAGATCGGGGCTTACGATACGAGCAGTACTTC. Translation gives CASSQDRGLRYEQYF. The V call is TRBV3-1, the J call TRBJ2-7; D possibly uses TRBD1 or TRBD2 (5 bases each). Trimming cost V 0 bases and J 4 bases, with 13 bases left between them. The germline V gene has CDR1 LGHDT and CDR2 YNNKEL (reference sequence). CDR3 size: 15 residues.

The chain joins TRBV27 to TRBJ2-7, with no clear D. V shed 2 bases and J shed 0 bases, with 11 bases lying between them. Germline-derived CDR1 and CDR2 are MNHEY and SMNVEV (reference sequence). This CDR3 is 15 amino acids long. The CDR3 bases are TGTGCCAGCAGTTTAACGAATCCAAGCTCCTACGAGCAGTACTTC. It encodes CASSLTNPSSYEQYF.

There are many counts of this clonotype. CDR3 in DNA: TGTGCCACCAACAGGGGGGGCGAGCAGTACTTC. Protein product: CATNRGGEQYF. The J gene is TRBJ2-7, the V gene TRBV7-9, with D possibly matching TRBD1 (8 bases). Trimming removed 10 bases from V and 6 bases from J, with 13 bases in between. Germline CDR1 and CDR2: SEHNR and FQNEAQ (reference sequence). This CDR3 has 11 residues.

This clonotype was seen more than once but under ten times. The V call is TRBV11-2, the J call TRBJ2-7, with 7 positions matching TRBD1. Germline lookup yields CDR1 SGHAT and CDR2 FQNNGV. V shed 5 bases and J 0 bases; nucleotides not matched to a gene: 10. The CDR3 runs 16 residues. The CDR3 bases are TGTGCCAGCAGCACCCGGACAGGCAGGAGCTCCTACGAGCAGTACTTC. Encoded protein: CASSTRTGRSSYEQYF.

This clonotype has only a few counts. The genes are TRBV7-9 and TRBJ2-1; 11 positions match TRBD2. The length of the CDR3 is 16 residues. Trimming cost V 4 bases and J 5 bases; bases outside gene matches: 7. Germline V gives CDR1 SEHNR, CDR2 FQNEAQ (reference sequence). CDR3 DNA: TGTGCCAGCAGCTACTCGACTAGCGGGGAAAACAATGAGCAGTTCTTC. Amino acids: CASSYSTSGENNEQFF.

The genes are TRBV4-1 and TRBJ2-3; D not resolved. The ends were cut back, 1 base at V and 2 bases at J, with 4 bases in the middle. The CDR3 is made up of 13 amino acids. CDR1 MGHRA and CDR2 YSYEKL come from the germline V gene. CDR3 loop: CASSQVFTDTQYF. The CDR3 DNA follows: TGCGCCAGCAGCCAAGTCTTCACAGATACGCAGTATTTT.

This clonotype appeared a few times. This sequence joins TRBV25-1 and TRBJ2-2; TRBD1 or TRBD2 may be the D gene (5 bases each). This CDR3 comprises 16 residues. V was pared by 2 bases and J by 6 bases, with 16 bases between. Germline CDR1 is MGHDK and CDR2 is SYGVNS. CDR3 DNA: TGTGCCAGCAGTGAAGGGGGTATAAGAGGCCCCGGGGAGCTGTTTTTT. It encodes CASSEGGIRGPGELFF.

V and J are TRBV5-1 and TRBJ2-6, with D perhaps TRBD1 (6 bases). The V end lost 4 bases, the J end lost 2 bases, and 7 bases lay between the germline ends. Germline V gives CDR1 SGHRS, CDR2 YFSETQ. The CDR3 has 14 residues. DNA for the CDR3: TGCGCCAGCAGCCCAGGGGCTGGGGCCAACGTCCTGACTTTC. Translated: CASSPGAGANVLTF.

This chain connects TRBV3-1 to TRBJ2-6; D not resolved. This CDR3 has 16 amino acids. Germline V gives CDR1 LGHDT, CDR2 YNNKEL (reference sequence). V was shortened by 0 bases and J by 2 bases, with 8 bases between the two germline ends. The CDR3 protein is CASSQEGRPGANVLTF. CDR3 in DNA: TGTGCCAGCAGCCAAGAGGGAAGGCCTGGGGCCAACGTCCTGACTTTC.

The table lists this clonotype with a few counts. The chain links TRBV3-1 to TRBJ1-1; no definite D call. CDR3 size: 12 residues. V shed 8 bases and J shed 0 bases, with 7 bases lying between them. The germline V gene has CDR1 LGHDT and CDR2 YNNKEL (reference sequence). The CDR3 sequence is CASGWVNTEAFF. As DNA, the CDR3 is TGTGCCAGCGGGTGGGTGAACACTGAAGCTTTCTTT.

This clonotype has only a few counts. In DNA, the CDR3 is TGCAGTGCCCCCCGGGCTGGAGAAGAGACCCAGTACTTC. As protein: CSAPRAGEETQYF. This chain uses TRBV20-1 with TRBJ2-5; D unclear. V was shortened by 6 bases and J by 3 bases, with 14 bases between the two germline ends. The CDR3 contains 13 residues. From germline, CDR1 is DFQATT and CDR2 SNEGSKA (reference sequence).

This clonotype has at least ten counts. The V and J genes are TRBV9 and TRBJ2-1, with 7 positions matching TRBD2. Germline lookup yields CDR1 SGDLS and CDR2 YYNGEE. Trimming removed 0 bases from V and 0 bases from J; junction bases left unmatched: 3. The CDR3 totals 16 residues. CDR3 bases: TGTGCCAGCAGCGTAGATGGCGGGAGCTCCTACAATGAGCAGTTCTTC. Its protein is CASSVDGGSSYNEQFF.

This clonotype was seen repeatedly, ten times or more. The chain carries TRBV12-3 or TRBV12-4 and TRBJ2-1, with 8 bases lining up with TRBD2. Unmatched junction bases numbered 10, after V lost 6 bases and J lost 9 bases. This CDR3 is built from 14 residues. The CDR3 loop reads CASSLNGGASEQFF. Written as DNA, the CDR3 is TGTGCCAGCAGCTTAAACGGGGGGGCCTCTGAGCAGTTCTTC.

The CDR3 DNA reads TGTGCCAGCAGTGCTGGACATGGGTCTGGCATTCAGTACTTC. Its translation: CASSAGHGSGIQYF. The rearrangement joins TRBV12-3 or TRBV12-4 to TRBJ2-4, with D possibly being TRBD1 (5 bases). The V gene lost 5 bases and the J gene lost 9 bases, with 17 bases spanning the gap. This CDR3 comprises 14 residues.